The 30 T cell receptor beta chains in this list originate from one sample, sequenced in a study of T cell changes during pregnancy in multiple sclerosis. The method was immunoSEQ multiplex PCR; TCRdb's version includes in-frame clones alone and lacks a portion of them. The table has around 40,000 clones, about nine tenths seen once. The sequenced sample was CD4+ T cells from peripheral blood mononuclear cells, obtained in the first trimester of pregnancy. These receptors originate from a female donor in good health, enrolled as a control in a pregnancy study.

The genes are TRBV19 and TRBJ1-1, with TRBD1 matching 8 bases. The V gene end was trimmed by 5 bases and the J gene end by 1 base; junction bases not matched to a gene: 3. This CDR3 is 14 amino acids long. Per germline, CDR1 LNHDA and CDR2 SQIVND (reference sequence). The CDR3 DNA follows: TGTGCCAGTAGTTTGGACAGGGAGAACACTGAAGCTTTCTTT. It is translated as CASSLDRENTEAFF.

The V gene is TRBV4-1, the J gene TRBJ2-6; no definite D call. The germline V and J ends were trimmed by 4 bases and 0 bases, with 4 bases remaining between them. The V gene's germline CDR1 is MGHRA and CDR2 YSYEKL. The CDR3 loop spans 14 amino acids. DNA of the CDR3: TGCGCCAGCAGCCGAGGCTCTGGGGCCAACGTCCTGACTTTC. Amino acids: CASSRGSGANVLTF.

This clone was observed a handful of times. This rearrangement joins TRBV7-2 to TRBJ1-1, with D perhaps matching TRBD1 (6 bases). This CDR3 has 14 residues. The V and J ends lost 7 bases and 0 bases respectively, with 12 bases between them. Germline-derived CDR1 and CDR2 are SGHTA and FQGNSA. In DNA, the CDR3 is TGTGCCAGCATCCTAACAGGGATGAACACTGAAGCTTTCTTT. Protein product: CASILTGMNTEAFF.

This chain joins TRBV18 and TRBJ1-1; 7 nucleotides match TRBD1. Germline V gene sequence: CDR1 KGHSH, CDR2 LQKENI. The V and J ends lost 0 bases and 4 bases, in that order; junction bases with no gene match: 11. This CDR3 contains 17 residues. DNA for the CDR3: TGTGCCAGCTCACCACCGTCGGCAGGGGGGTTGGGCACTGAAGCTTTCTTT. This codes for CASSPPSAGGLGTEAFF.

The J gene is TRBJ1-5, the V gene TRBV30; 7 nucleotides line up with TRBD1. CDR1 GTSNPN and CDR2 SVGIG come from the germline V gene (reference sequence). V was pared by 2 bases and J by 6 bases, with 19 bases of the junction left unmatched. The CDR3 length is 18 residues. The CDR3 bases are TGTGCCTGGAGTTCCTCCAGAGGTCGACAGGGTCTGATTCAGCCCCAGCATTTT. Its translation: CAWSSSRGRQGLIQPQHF.

By frequency in the sample, this clone is medium-sized (0.01 to 0.1%). The chain is built from TRBV27 and TRBJ2-5; TRBD1 is a possible D gene (6 bases). CDR3 length equals 13 residues. V lost 6 bases and J lost 1, with 9 bases in between. Germline CDR1 MNHEY, CDR2 SMNVEV (reference sequence). This chain's CDR3 is CASSRTVQETQYF. The CDR3 DNA sequence: TGTGCCAGCAGCCGGACAGTCCAAGAGACCCAGTACTTC.

The rearrangement joins TRBV7-2 to TRBJ1-6; unclear D gene. Trimming took off 4 bases at V and 7 bases at J, with 17 bases between the two ends. The CDR3 sequence is 16 residues long. Germline V gene lookup returns CDR1 SGHTA and CDR2 FQGNSA. The CDR3 DNA is TGTGCCAGCAGCTCCCGAGCGGGAACTTCAAATTCACCCCTCCACTTT. As protein: CASSSRAGTSNSPLHF.

The gene calls are TRBV14 and TRBJ1-4; TRBD1 matches at 10 bases. The trim removed 4 bases at V and 3 bases at J, leaving 8 bases unmatched. Germline loops: CDR1 SGHDN, CDR2 FVKESK. The CDR3 loop spans 17 amino acids. The CDR3 nucleotides read TGTGCCAGCAGCCCCCGACAGGGGGCATGGGCTAATGAAAAACTGTTTTTT. Its translation is CASSPRQGAWANEKLFF.

The genes are TRBV9 and TRBJ1-1; 7 nucleotides align to TRBD1. The V segment lost 3 bases and the J segment 5 bases; nucleotides outside the gene matches: 7. The germline V gene has CDR1 SGDLS and CDR2 YYNGEE. The CDR3 runs 14 residues. The CDR3 region has the DNA TGTGCCAGCAGCGCCCAACAGGGGTTGACTGAAGCTTTCTTT. Protein: CASSAQQGLTEAFF.

The chain carries TRBV30 and TRBJ2-5, with D possibly TRBD1 on 5 matching bases. Germline CDR1 and CDR2: GTSNPN and SVGIG (reference sequence). There are 15 residues in the CDR3. Trimming cost V 2 bases and J 10 bases, with 23 bases left between them. In DNA form, the CDR3 reads TGTGCCTGGAGTAGAGATTCTATCCGTAGGGGTGACCAGTACTTC. It codes for CAWSRDSIRRGDQYF.

The rearrangement joins TRBV6-5 to TRBJ1-6, with D unresolved. The V gene's germline CDR1 is MNHEY and CDR2 SVGAGI. This CDR3 contains 15 residues. Trimming took 5 bases from V and 0 from J, leaving 8 bases between them. The CDR3, as DNA: TGTGCCAGCAGTCCCGGGAGCTCCTATAATTCACCCCTCCACTTT. Translated: CASSPGSSYNSPLHF.

This sequence joins TRBV7-3 and TRBJ1-1, with D maybe TRBD1 (5 bases). V was shortened by 0 bases and J by 4 bases, with 9 bases between the two germline ends. Germline CDR1 SGHTA, CDR2 FQGTGA. The CDR3 is 14 amino acids. CDR3 residues: CASSLTGRGTEAFF. Written as DNA, the CDR3 is TGTGCCAGCAGCTTAACGGGGAGGGGCACTGAAGCTTTCTTT.

The chain employs TRBV11-1 and TRBJ2-7, with 8 positions matching TRBD1. CDR1 SGHAT and CDR2 FQDESV come from the germline V gene (reference sequence). CDR3 length equals 16 residues. The J segment lost 4 bases and the V segment lost 0 bases, leaving 8 bases of the junction unmatched. CDR3 sequence reads: CASSLAPGQASYEQYF. As DNA, the CDR3 is TGTGCCAGCAGCTTAGCACCGGGACAGGCCTCGTACGAGCAGTACTTC.

The CDR3, as DNA: TGTGCCAGCAGGAAACGCCTCGGGGTCATCACAGATACGCAGTATTTT. Encoded protein: CASRKRLGVITDTQYF. The chain has TRBV7-2 and TRBJ2-3, with D perhaps matching TRBD2 (5 bases). V lost 6 bases and J lost 2, with 18 bases in between. CDR3 length equals 16 residues. From germline, CDR1 is SGHTA and CDR2 FQGNSA.

The genes are TRBV4-2 and TRBJ1-5, with 7 bases lining up with TRBD1. With 4 bases clipped from V and 0 bases from J, the junction kept 21 bases outside the gene matches. CDR3 length: 21 residues. Germline lookup yields CDR1 LGHNA and CDR2 YNFKEQ. The CDR3 loop is CASSRLAFPGQPLYSNQPQHF. CDR3 bases: TGTGCCAGCAGCCGCTTGGCCTTCCCGGGACAGCCACTTTATAGCAATCAGCCCCAGCATTTT.

V gene TRBV7-9 combines with J gene TRBJ2-5; D uncertain. V lost 2 bases, J lost 5 bases, and 9 bases lay in between. The CDR3 spans 13 residues. Germline loops: CDR1 SEHNR, CDR2 FQNEAQ (reference sequence). CDR3 sequence reads: CASSLRPAETQYF. The CDR3 nucleotides are TGTGCCAGCAGCTTACGGCCAGCGGAGACCCAGTACTTC.

This clone was counted once. The chain is built from TRBV4-2 and TRBJ1-4; perhaps TRBD1 as D (6 bases). The germline V and J ends were trimmed by 1 base and 6 bases, with 15 bases remaining between them. CDR1 is LGHNA, CDR2 YNFKEQ, per germline. The CDR3 sequence is 16 residues long. CDR3 in DNA: TGTGCCAGCAGCCAAGCCCCACAGGGTGTGGATGAAAAACTGTTTTTT. It encodes CASSQAPQGVDEKLFF.

The sample holds a few counts of this clone. The J gene is TRBJ1-2, the V gene TRBV2, with a possible D match to TRBD1 (5 bases). From germline, CDR1 is SNHLY and CDR2 FYNNEI. The germline V and J ends were trimmed by 5 bases and 0 bases, with 7 bases remaining between them. The CDR3 runs 13 residues. The CDR3 loop reads CASSIRANYGYTF. CDR3 DNA sequence: TGTGCCAGCAGTATCAGGGCTAACTATGGCTACACCTTC.

J is TRBJ2-5 and V is TRBV7-2, with a tentative D call TRBD2 (6 bases). The CDR3 spans 13 residues. V was clipped by 3 bases and J by 5 bases, with 10 bases between them. Germline CDR1 SGHTA, CDR2 FQGNSA. The CDR3 region is CASSLTSLETQYF. CDR3 in DNA: TGTGCCAGCAGCTTGACTAGTCTCGAGACCCAGTACTTC.

The chain combines TRBV9 with TRBJ2-2; unclear D gene. Trimming stripped 4 bases from V and 2 bases from J, with 3 bases between. This CDR3 is built from 12 residues. The germline gives CDR1 SGDLS, CDR2 YYNGEE. This CDR3 is CASSINTGELFF. Written as DNA, the CDR3 is TGTGCCAGCAGCATAAACACCGGGGAGCTGTTTTTT.

The chain couples TRBV7-6 to TRBJ2-1; D unclear. V gave up 1 base and J gave up 8 bases, with 12 bases separating them. The CDR3 has 14 amino acids. The germline V gene has CDR1 SGHVS and CDR2 FNYEAQ. The CDR3 bases are TGTGCCAGCAGCTTAGATTCCAGTTTCCATGAGCAGTTCTTC. It specifies CASSLDSSFHEQFF.

J is TRBJ2-7 and V is TRBV30, with no clear D. Trimming stripped 0 bases from V and 4 bases from J, with 16 bases between. This CDR3 comprises 15 residues. Germline CDR1 GTSNPN, CDR2 SVGIG (reference sequence). The CDR3 DNA reads TGTGCCTGGAGTGTACGGGTTTCCTATGAGTACGAGCAGTACTTC. Translation gives CAWSVRVSYEYEQYF.

This clone was detected only once. The rearrangement uses TRBV18 and TRBJ1-2; D gene unclear. The CDR3 is made up of 13 amino acids. The germline V gene encodes CDR1 KGHSH and CDR2 LQKENI. Trimming took off 6 bases at V and 3 bases at J, with 11 bases between the two ends. CDR3: CASSPSIDYGYTF. The CDR3 DNA is TGTGCCAGCTCCCCTTCGATAGACTATGGCTACACCTTC.

The chain employs TRBV18 and TRBJ2-7, with a possible D match to TRBD1 (6 bases). V lost 0 bases to trimming and J lost 3 bases, with 9 bases between them. This CDR3 is built from 14 residues. Germline CDR1 is KGHSH and CDR2 is LQKENI. In nucleotides, the CDR3 is TGTGCCAGCTCACCACCCGGACAGAACTACGAGCAGTACTTC. Translated, it gives CASSPPGQNYEQYF.

The chain joins TRBV6-5 to TRBJ1-1; TRBD1 is a possible D gene (5 bases). CDR3 length: 15 residues. V shed 0 bases and J shed 4 bases, with 12 bases lying between them. CDR1 and CDR2 from the germline V gene are MNHEY and SVGAGI. The CDR3 is CASSYSRGGFTEAFF. The CDR3 DNA follows: TGTGCCAGCAGTTACTCGCGGGGCGGGTTCACTGAAGCTTTCTTT.

This clone was detected only a few times. The J gene is TRBJ1-2, the V gene TRBV7-9; 8 bases are a match to TRBD1. This CDR3 region has 17 residues. V lost 1 base, J lost 3 bases, and 10 bases stayed unmatched. Germline-derived CDR1 and CDR2 are SEHNR and FQNEAQ (reference sequence). The CDR3 coding sequence is TGTGCCAGCAGCTTAGGACAGGGGAGGCCCACGGACTATGGCTACACCTTC. Translating gives CASSLGQGRPTDYGYTF.

This chain connects TRBV7-2 to TRBJ1-2; 9 bases align to TRBD1. V trimming: 3 bases; J trimming: 5 bases; junction bases outside the gene matches: 4. The CDR3 length is 14 residues. Per germline, CDR1 SGHTA and CDR2 FQGNSA. CDR3 DNA: TGTGCCAGCAGCTTGGGACAGGGCCTTTATGGCTACACCTTC. The encoded protein is CASSLGQGLYGYTF.

The chain has TRBV6-5 and TRBJ2-2; 9 positions agree with TRBD2. V lost 0 bases to trimming and J lost 7 bases; unmatched junction nucleotides: 6. The CDR3 consists of 16 residues. Germline loops: CDR1 MNHEY, CDR2 SVGAGI. In DNA, the CDR3 is TGTGCCAGCAGTTACTCGGGCGGGGGGGCCATCGGGGAGCTGTTTTTT. Protein product: CASSYSGGGAIGELFF.

The chain couples TRBV29-1 to TRBJ2-7; 10 positions match TRBD1. The germline V gene has CDR1 SQVTM and CDR2 ANQGSEA. The junction had 11 bases not matched to a gene; V was cut back by 7 bases and J by 5 bases. CDR3 length equals 14 residues. In DNA, the CDR3 is TGCAGCGCCACGGTCTGGACAGGGGGTAACGAGCAGTACTTC. Protein: CSATVWTGGNEQYF.

The count of this clone is one. The chain recombines TRBV28 with TRBJ1-5; D uncertain. The germline gives CDR1 MDHEN, CDR2 SYDVKM. This CDR3 has 15 amino acids. Deletions cut 8 bases from V and 6 bases from J, with 20 bases between. Written as DNA, the CDR3 is TGTGCCAGCGCCAGCCCCCAGGTTTTGGGTCAGCCCCAGCATTTT. It yields the protein CASASPQVLGQPQHF.